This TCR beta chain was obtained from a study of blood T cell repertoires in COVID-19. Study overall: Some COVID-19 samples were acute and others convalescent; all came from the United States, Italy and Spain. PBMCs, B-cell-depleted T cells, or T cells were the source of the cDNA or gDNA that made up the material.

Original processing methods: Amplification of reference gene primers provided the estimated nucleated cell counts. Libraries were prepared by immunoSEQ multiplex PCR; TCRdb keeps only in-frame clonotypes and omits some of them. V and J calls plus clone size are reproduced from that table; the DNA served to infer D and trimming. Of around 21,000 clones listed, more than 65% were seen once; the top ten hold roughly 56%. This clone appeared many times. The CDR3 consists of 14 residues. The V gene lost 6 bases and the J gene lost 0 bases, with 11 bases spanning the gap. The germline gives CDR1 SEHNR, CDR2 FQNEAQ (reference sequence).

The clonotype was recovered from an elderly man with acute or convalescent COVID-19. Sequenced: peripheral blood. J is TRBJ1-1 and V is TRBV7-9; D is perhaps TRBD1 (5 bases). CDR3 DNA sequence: TGTGCCAGCAGTTCGCCGACAGTGAACACTGAAGCTTTCTTT. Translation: CASSSPTVNTEAFF.